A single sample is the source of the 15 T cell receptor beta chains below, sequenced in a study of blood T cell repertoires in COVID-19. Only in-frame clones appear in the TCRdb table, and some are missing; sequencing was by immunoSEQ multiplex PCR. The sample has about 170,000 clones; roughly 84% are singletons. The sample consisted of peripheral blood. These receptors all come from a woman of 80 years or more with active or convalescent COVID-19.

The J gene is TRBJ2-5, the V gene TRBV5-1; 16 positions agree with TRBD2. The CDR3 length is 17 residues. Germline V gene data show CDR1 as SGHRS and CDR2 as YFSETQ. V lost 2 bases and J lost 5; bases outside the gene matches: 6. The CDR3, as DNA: TGCGCCAGCAGCTTAGGGACTAGCGGGAGGGCAAGGGAGACCCAGTACTTC. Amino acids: CASSLGTSGRARETQYF.

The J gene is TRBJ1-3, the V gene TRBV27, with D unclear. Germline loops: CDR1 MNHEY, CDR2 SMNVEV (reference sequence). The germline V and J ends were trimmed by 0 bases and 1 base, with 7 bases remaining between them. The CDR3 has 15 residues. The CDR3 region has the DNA TGTGCCAGCAGTTTATCTGGGAGTTCTGGAAACACCATATATTTT. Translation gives CASSLSGSSGNTIYF.

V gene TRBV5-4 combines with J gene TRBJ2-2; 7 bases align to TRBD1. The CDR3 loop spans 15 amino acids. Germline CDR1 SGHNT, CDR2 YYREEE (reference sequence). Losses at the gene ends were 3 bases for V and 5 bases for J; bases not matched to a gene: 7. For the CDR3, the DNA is TGTGCCAGCAGCTCAATCTCAGGGGGAACCGGGGAGCTGTTTTTT. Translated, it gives CASSSISGGTGELFF.

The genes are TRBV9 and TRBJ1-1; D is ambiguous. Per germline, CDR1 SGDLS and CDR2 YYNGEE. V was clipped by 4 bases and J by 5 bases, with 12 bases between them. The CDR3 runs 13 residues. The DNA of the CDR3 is TGTGCCAGCAGCTCCTATGGTTGGACTGAAGCTTTCTTT. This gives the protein CASSSYGWTEAFF.

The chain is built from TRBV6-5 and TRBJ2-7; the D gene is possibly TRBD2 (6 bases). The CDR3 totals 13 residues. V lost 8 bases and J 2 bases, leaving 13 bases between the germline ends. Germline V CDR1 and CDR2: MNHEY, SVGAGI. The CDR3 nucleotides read TGTGCCAGCTGGCTCCCGGGAGCCTACGAGCAGTACTTC. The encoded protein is CASWLPGAYEQYF.

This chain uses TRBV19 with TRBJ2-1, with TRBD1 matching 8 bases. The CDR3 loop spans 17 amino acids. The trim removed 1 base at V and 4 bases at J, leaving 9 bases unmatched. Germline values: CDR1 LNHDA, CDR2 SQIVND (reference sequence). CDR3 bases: TGTGCCAGTAGTATAGCTGCCGGGACAGGCCTTTACAATGAGCAGTTCTTC. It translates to CASSIAAGTGLYNEQFF.

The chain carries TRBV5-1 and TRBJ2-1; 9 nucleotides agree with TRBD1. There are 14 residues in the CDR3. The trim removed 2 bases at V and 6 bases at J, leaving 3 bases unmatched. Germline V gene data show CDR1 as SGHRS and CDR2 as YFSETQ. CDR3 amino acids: CASSFDRGGNEQFF. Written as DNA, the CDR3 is TGCGCCAGCAGCTTTGACAGGGGGGGCAATGAGCAGTTCTTC.

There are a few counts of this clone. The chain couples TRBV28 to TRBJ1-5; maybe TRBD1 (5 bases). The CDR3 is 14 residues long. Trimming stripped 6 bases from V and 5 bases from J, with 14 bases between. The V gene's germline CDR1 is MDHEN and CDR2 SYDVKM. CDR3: CASSPGQSHQPQHF. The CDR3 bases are TGTGCCAGCAGCCCTGGACAAAGCCATCAGCCCCAGCATTTT.

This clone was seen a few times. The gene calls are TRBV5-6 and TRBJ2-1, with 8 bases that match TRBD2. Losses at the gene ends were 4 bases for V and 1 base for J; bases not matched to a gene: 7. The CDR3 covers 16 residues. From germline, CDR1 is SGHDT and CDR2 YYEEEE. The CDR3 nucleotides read TGTGCCAGCAGCACCAGACTAGCGCAATCCTACAATGAGCAGTTCTTC. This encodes CASSTRLAQSYNEQFF.

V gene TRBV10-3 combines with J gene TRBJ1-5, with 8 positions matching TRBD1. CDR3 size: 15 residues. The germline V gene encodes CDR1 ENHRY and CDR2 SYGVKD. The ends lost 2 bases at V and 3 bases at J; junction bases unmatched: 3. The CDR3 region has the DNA TGTGCCATCAGTGAGGCAGGGGGCACCAATCAGCCCCAGCATTTT. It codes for CAISEAGGTNQPQHF.

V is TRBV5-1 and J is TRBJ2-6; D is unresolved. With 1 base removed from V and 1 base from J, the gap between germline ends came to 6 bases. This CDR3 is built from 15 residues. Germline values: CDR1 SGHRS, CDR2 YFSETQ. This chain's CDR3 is CASSLFSSGANVLTF. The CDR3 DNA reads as TGCGCCAGCAGCTTGTTTAGTTCTGGGGCCAACGTCCTGACTTTC.

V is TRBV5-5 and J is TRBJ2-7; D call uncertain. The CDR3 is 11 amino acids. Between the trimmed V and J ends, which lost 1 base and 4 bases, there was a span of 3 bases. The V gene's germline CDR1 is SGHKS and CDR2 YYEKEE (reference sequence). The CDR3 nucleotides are TGTGCCAGCAGCTTGCAGTACGAGCAGTACTTC. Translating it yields CASSLQYEQYF.

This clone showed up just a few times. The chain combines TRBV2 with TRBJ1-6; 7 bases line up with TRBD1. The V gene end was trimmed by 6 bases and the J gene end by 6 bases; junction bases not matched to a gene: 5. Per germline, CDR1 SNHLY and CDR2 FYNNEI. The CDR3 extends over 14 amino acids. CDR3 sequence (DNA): TGTGCCAGCAGCAGGGGACAGCGTAATTCACCCCTCCACTTT. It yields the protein CASSRGQRNSPLHF.

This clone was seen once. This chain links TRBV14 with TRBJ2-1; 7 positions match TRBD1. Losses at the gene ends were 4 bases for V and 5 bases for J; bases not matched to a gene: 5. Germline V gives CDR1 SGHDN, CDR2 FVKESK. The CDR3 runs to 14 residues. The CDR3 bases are TGTGCCAGCAGCCTAGACAGGGCAAACAATGAGCAGTTCTTC. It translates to CASSLDRANNEQFF.

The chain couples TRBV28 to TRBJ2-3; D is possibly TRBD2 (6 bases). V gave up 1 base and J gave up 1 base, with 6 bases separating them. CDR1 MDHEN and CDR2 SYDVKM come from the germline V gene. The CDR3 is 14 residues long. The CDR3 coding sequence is TGTGCCAGCAGTTTATTAGCGGGCACAGATACGCAGTATTTT. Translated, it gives CASSLLAGTDTQYF. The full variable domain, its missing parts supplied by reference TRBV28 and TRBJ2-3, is DVKVTQSSRYLVKRTGEKVFLECVQDMDHENMFWYRQDPGLGLRLIYFSYDVKMKEKGDIPEGYSVSREKKERFSLILESASTNQTSMYLCASSLLAGTDTQYFGPGTRLTVL.